A single sample gave rise to the 27 T cell receptor beta chains below, sequenced in a study of shared clonotypes between healthy human individuals. TCRdb's copy holds only in-frame clones and misses some; the assay was immunoSEQ multiplex PCR. The data show 2 million to 2.5 million clones, 85% to 95% seen once. Sequenced sample: naive CD4+ T cells from PBMCs. Subset in this sample: CD45RA+ positively selected. These receptors were obtained from a man younger than 35 in good health. Some clones in this sample may be carry-over from other donors' samples.

The rearrangement joins TRBV4-2 to TRBJ2-3, with 7 bases matching TRBD2. This CDR3 contains 17 residues. V dropped 4 bases and J dropped 0; count of bases not matched to a gene: 10. Germline V lookup: CDR1 LGHNA, CDR2 YNFKEQ. CDR3 sequence reads: CASSPKWGRGSTDTQYF. Here the CDR3 DNA reads TGTGCCAGCAGCCCCAAGTGGGGGAGGGGTAGCACAGATACGCAGTATTTT.

The rearrangement uses TRBV2 and TRBJ1-5, with 9 bases that match TRBD1. CDR1 is SNHLY, CDR2 FYNNEI, per germline. Germline trimming cut 4 bases from V and 7 bases from J; bases unmatched to any gene: 5. This CDR3 comprises 14 residues. CDR3 nucleotide sequence: TGTGCCAGCAGTGGGGACAGGGTGGGACAGCCCCAGCATTTT. The encoded protein is CASSGDRVGQPQHF.

The chain combines TRBV21-1 with TRBJ2-3; the DNA was not compared with TRBD2, the D call given in the table. TRBV21-1 has pseudogene status. The CDR3 totals 12 residues. CDR3 protein: CATSGTIDTQYF. Here the CDR3 DNA reads TGTGCAACTAGCGGGACTATAGATACGCAGTATTTT.

V and J are TRBV7-2 and TRBJ2-6; D is perhaps TRBD1 or TRBD2 (5 bases each). In germline, CDR1 is SGHTA, CDR2 FQGNSA. The CDR3 sequence is 17 residues long. Between the trimmed V and J ends, which lost 5 bases and 0 bases, there was a span of 14 bases. CDR3 DNA: TGTGCCAGCAGCCGGGACGCGATCGGCTCTGGGGCCAACGTCCTGACTTTC. Translating it yields CASSRDAIGSGANVLTF.

The chain has TRBV5-1 and TRBJ2-3; 8 bases fit TRBD2. This CDR3 contains 14 residues. Unmatched junction bases numbered 2, after V lost 3 bases and J lost 2 bases. Germline V gene sequence: CDR1 SGHRS, CDR2 YFSETQ. Here the CDR3 reads CASSWTSTTDTQYF. CDR3 coding DNA: TGCGCCAGCAGCTGGACTAGCACCACAGATACGCAGTATTTT. The full variable domain, with the rest looked up from reference TRBV5-1 and TRBJ2-3, is KAGVTQTPRYLIKTRGQQVTLSCSPISGHRSVSWYQQTPGQGLQFLFEYFSETQRNKGNFPGRFSGRQFSNSRSEMNVSTLELGDSALYLCASSWTSTTDTQYFGPGTRLTVL.

This clone was observed once. The genes are TRBV7-9 and TRBJ2-7, with D hard to call. CDR1 and CDR2 (germline): SEHNR, FQNEAQ (reference sequence). Trimming stripped 2 bases from V and 4 bases from J, with 15 bases between. This CDR3 has 15 residues. The CDR3 reads CASSLIGPTLYEQYF. The CDR3 DNA follows: TGTGCCAGCAGCTTAATAGGTCCGACTCTTTACGAGCAGTACTTC.

The CDR3 DNA reads as TGTGCCAGCTCACCGGCGGGACAAAGTTTCTCTGGAAACACCATATATTTT. Encoded protein: CASSPAGQSFSGNTIYF. V gene TRBV18 combines with J gene TRBJ1-3; D might be TRBD1 (6 bases). V lost 3 bases and J lost 0, with 15 bases in between. CDR1 and CDR2 (germline): KGHSH, LQKENI. The CDR3 runs 17 residues.

The gene calls are TRBV5-3 and TRBJ2-2; the D gene is possibly TRBD2 (6 bases). TRBV5-3 carries the ORF label, with uncertain function. Trimming shortened V by 1 base and J by 3 bases, and 19 bases separated the two germline ends. This CDR3 has 18 residues. The DNA of the CDR3 is TGTGCCAGAAGCTTGACAACTAGCTCCCTAGAGGACACCGGGGAGCTGTTTTTT. Translated, it gives CARSLTTSSLEDTGELFF.

The V and J genes are TRBV10-3 and TRBJ2-7; D may match TRBD1 or TRBD2 (5 bases each). This CDR3 comprises 16 residues. In germline, CDR1 is ENHRY, CDR2 SYGVKD. V was clipped by 3 bases and J by 8 bases, with 23 bases between them. CDR3 sequence: CAISDSPSRPLGQQYF. The CDR3 nucleotides are TGTGCCATCAGTGATAGCCCTAGCAGGCCTTTGGGGCAGCAGTACTTC.

V and J are TRBV7-3 and TRBJ2-2, with D perhaps matching TRBD1 or TRBD2 (5 bases each). CDR1 is SGHTA and CDR2 is FQGTGA in the germline V gene. This CDR3 comprises 15 residues. The V gene lost 6 bases and the J gene lost 4 bases, with 15 bases spanning the gap. The CDR3 region has the DNA TGTGCCAGCAGTCGTGAGGGGAGAGGCACCGGGGAGCTGTTTTTT. This sequence encodes CASSREGRGTGELFF.

This chain links TRBV7-9 with TRBJ2-3, with 9 bases aligning to TRBD2. The CDR3 totals 17 residues. Germline-derived CDR1 and CDR2 are SEHNR and FQNEAQ (reference sequence). V was clipped by 5 bases and J by 4 bases; unmatched bases: 13. CDR3 sequence: CASSPLLVAGVPDTQYF. As DNA, the CDR3 is TGTGCCAGCAGCCCACTTTTGGTAGCGGGAGTCCCAGATACGCAGTATTTT. Drawing the rest from reference TRBV7-9 and TRBJ2-3, the complete variable domain is DTGVSQNPRHKITKRGQNVTFRCDPISEHNRLYWYRQTLGQGPEFLTYFQNEAQLEKSRLLSDRFSAERPKGSFSTLEIQRTEQGDSAMYLCASSPLLVAGVPDTQYFGPGTRLTVL.

Comments on this clone: The identical CDR3 is also encoded by other nucleotide sequences in the sample. V gene TRBV7-2 combines with J gene TRBJ1-4; 8 bases align to TRBD1. The CDR3 sequence is 14 residues long. Germline-derived CDR1 and CDR2 are SGHTA and FQGNSA. V shed 6 bases and J 6 bases; nucleotides not matched to a gene: 6. CDR3: CASSLDRGDEKLFF. CDR3 DNA: TGTGCCAGCAGTCTCGACAGGGGAGATGAAAAACTGTTTTTT.

The rearrangement links TRBV28 to TRBJ2-7; the match to TRBD1 covers 7 bases. V lost 5 bases and J lost 5; bases outside the gene matches: 15. Germline V gene sequence: CDR1 MDHEN, CDR2 SYDVKM. This CDR3 is 16 amino acids long. CDR3 in amino acids: CASSPTSDRALNEQYF. The CDR3 region has the DNA TGTGCCAGCAGTCCTACATCCGACAGGGCATTAAACGAGCAGTACTTC.

CDR3 nucleotide sequence: TGTGCCAGCAGCCTAGGGGGCGGGAGGGTCGGTGAGCAGTTCTTC. Translated, it gives CASSLGGGRVGEQFF. The J gene is TRBJ2-1, the V gene TRBV7-2; 9 bases map to TRBD2. In germline, CDR1 is SGHTA, CDR2 FQGNSA. Trimming took 5 bases from V and 9 from J; bases not matched to a gene: 11. This CDR3 has 15 residues.

The J gene is TRBJ1-1, the V gene TRBV27; no clear D. Germline CDR1 MNHEY, CDR2 SMNVEV (reference sequence). V was trimmed by 8 bases and J by 0 bases, leaving 10 bases between them. The CDR3 spans 13 residues. The CDR3 loop reads CASLNVMNTEAFF. The CDR3 DNA reads TGTGCCAGCCTGAACGTTATGAACACTGAAGCTTTCTTT.

The chain joins TRBV7-8 to TRBJ2-5, with D maybe TRBD2 (6 bases). The length of the CDR3 is 17 residues. With 1 base removed from V and 5 bases from J, the gap between germline ends came to 20 bases. Germline lookup yields CDR1 SGHVS and CDR2 FQNEAQ. CDR3 DNA: TGTGCCAGCAGCTTAGAGAGGTGGAGGGTGGAGTGGGAGACCCAGTACTTC. As protein: CASSLERWRVEWETQYF.

This clone was counted a few times. V and J are TRBV4-1 and TRBJ1-1; D is undetermined. Germline V gives CDR1 MGHRA, CDR2 YSYEKL. This CDR3 has 13 residues. The V and J ends lost 0 bases and 1 base respectively, with 3 bases between them. The DNA of the CDR3 is TGCGCCAGCAGCCAAGAGTGGAACACTGAAGCTTTCTTT. Protein product: CASSQEWNTEAFF.

The chain has TRBV28 and TRBJ1-1; 9 nucleotides align to TRBD1. The CDR3 consists of 14 residues. J gave up 6 bases and V 8 bases, and 10 bases lay outside the gene matches. The germline V gene encodes CDR1 MDHEN and CDR2 SYDVKM. The chain's CDR3 is CASSGGQGGPEAFF. Written as DNA, the CDR3 is TGTGCCAGCTCAGGGGGACAGGGAGGTCCTGAAGCTTTCTTT.

This chain joins TRBV4-2 and TRBJ2-3; tentatively, D is TRBD2 (5 bases). V lost 0 bases and J lost 8, with 6 bases in between. The CDR3 loop spans 12 amino acids. Germline CDR1 reads LGHNA; CDR2 reads YNFKEQ. Here the CDR3 reads CASSQETSTQYF. CDR3 nucleotide sequence: TGTGCCAGCAGCCAAGAAACTAGTACGCAGTATTTT.

The gene calls are TRBV4-1 and TRBJ2-1; a weak D match, TRBD1 (6 bases). Per germline, CDR1 MGHRA and CDR2 YSYEKL. This CDR3 is 15 amino acids long. V was trimmed by 3 bases and J by 8 bases, leaving 17 bases between them. CDR3 in DNA: TGCGCCAGCAGCCAGCCCAGAACAGGGTACCATGAGCAGTTCTTC. As protein: CASSQPRTGYHEQFF.

The rearrangement links TRBV11-2 to TRBJ2-1; TRBD1 agrees at 7 bases. The trim removed 5 bases at V and 4 bases at J, leaving 8 bases unmatched. This CDR3 has 15 residues. The germline V gene has CDR1 SGHAT and CDR2 FQNNGV. CDR3 amino acids: CASSTRTGTYNEQFF. The DNA for the CDR3 is TGTGCCAGCAGCACTAGGACAGGAACATACAATGAGCAGTTCTTC.

The chain has TRBV7-3 and TRBJ2-3; 9 bases are a match to TRBD1. Per germline, CDR1 SGHTA and CDR2 FQGTGA. Trimming removed 1 base from V and 2 bases from J; junction bases left unmatched: 1. This CDR3 has 15 residues. The CDR3 DNA is TGTGCCAGCAGCTTAAGGACAGGGGTCACAGATACGCAGTATTTT. This encodes CASSLRTGVTDTQYF.

About this clone itself: The sample carries other DNA sequences with the same CDR3. The chain uses TRBV29-1 and TRBJ2-7, with TRBD1 identical over 9 bases. Germline V gene lookup returns CDR1 SQVTM and CDR2 ANQGSEA. This CDR3 spans 13 amino acids. V lost 6 bases and J lost 3; bases outside the gene matches: 6. The CDR3 sequence: CSVEKGQGYEQYF. CDR3 coding DNA: TGCAGCGTGGAAAAGGGACAGGGCTACGAGCAGTACTTC.

The rearrangement uses TRBV2 and TRBJ2-5, with a weak D call TRBD1 (7 bases). V was shortened by 2 bases and J by 4 bases, with 11 bases between the two germline ends. The germline gives CDR1 SNHLY, CDR2 FYNNEI. This CDR3 comprises 14 residues. In nucleotides, the CDR3 is TGTGCCAGCAGTGAACAGGGGGGTTTAGAGACCCAGTACTTC. Its protein product is CASSEQGGLETQYF.

The chain is built from TRBV21-1 and TRBJ2-3. TRBV21-1 is a known pseudogene. This CDR3 comprises 15 residues. CDR3 DNA: TGTGCCAGCAGCGTTCCGAGGGGCTGCACAGATACGCAGTATTTT. It translates to CASSVPRGCTDTQYF.

This chain joins TRBV29-1 and TRBJ2-1, with 11 bases matching TRBD2. There are 13 residues in the CDR3. The junction had 5 bases not matched to a gene; V was cut back by 7 bases and J by 6 bases. Germline lookup yields CDR1 SQVTM and CDR2 ANQGSEA. CDR3 in amino acids: CSGTSGRSNEQFF. The CDR3 region has the DNA TGCAGCGGTACTAGCGGGAGATCCAATGAGCAGTTCTTC.

The chain is built from TRBV29-1 and TRBJ1-2; D perhaps matches TRBD1 (5 bases). V lost 5 bases, J lost 0 bases, and 7 bases lay in between. The germline V gene encodes CDR1 SQVTM and CDR2 ANQGSEA. The CDR3 runs to 12 residues. This chain's CDR3 is CSVIQANYGYTF. CDR3 in DNA: TGCAGCGTTATACAGGCTAACTATGGCTACACCTTC.